This TCR beta chain was recovered during a study of shared clonotypes between healthy human individuals. General study points: Naive CD4 clonotype sharing across several donors was about 5%. There were few donors, and this limited the genetic and exposure-history diversity represented.

The CDR3 is 16 amino acids. Trimming took 4 bases from V and 5 from J; bases not matched to a gene: 11. The germline gives CDR1 SGHNT, CDR2 YYREEE (reference sequence). Turning to this clone: Its antigen remains unknown.

Each subset's genomic DNA was split evenly across several immunoSEQ plates. Original methodology: ImmunoSEQ sequences covered only the junction and lacked quality scores; filtering therefore differed. Clones were sequenced by immunoSEQ multiplex PCR, and TCRdb holds only the in-frame ones, with some missing. That table supplies the V and J calls and clone size; D and trimming were determined from the DNA. This sample yields some 2 million clones, of which around 95% are seen a single time; 0.13% belongs to the top ten. The TCR originated in a young man in good health. This sequence joins TRBV5-4 and TRBJ2-1, with TRBD2 identical over 8 bases. Sample: naive CD4+ T cells sorted from blood. Subset noted: CD45RA+ positively selected. CDR3 loop: CASSPRQSGGDNEQFF. The CDR3 region has the DNA TGTGCCAGCAGCCCCCGACAGAGCGGGGGCGACAATGAGCAGTTCTTC.